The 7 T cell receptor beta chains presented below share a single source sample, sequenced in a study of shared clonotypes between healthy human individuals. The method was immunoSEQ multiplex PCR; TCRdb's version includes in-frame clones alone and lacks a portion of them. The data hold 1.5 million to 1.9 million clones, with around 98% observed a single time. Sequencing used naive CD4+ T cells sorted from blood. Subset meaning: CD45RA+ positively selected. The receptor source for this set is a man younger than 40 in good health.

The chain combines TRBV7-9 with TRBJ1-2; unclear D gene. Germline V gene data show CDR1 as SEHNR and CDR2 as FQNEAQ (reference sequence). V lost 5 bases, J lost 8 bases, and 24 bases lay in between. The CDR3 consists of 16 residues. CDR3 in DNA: TGTGCCAGCAGCCTTCCGGCAGGAGCTGCCTCCGGAGGCTACACCTTC. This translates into CASSLPAGAASGGYTF. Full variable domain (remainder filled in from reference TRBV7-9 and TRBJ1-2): DTGVSQNPRHKITKRGQNVTFRCDPISEHNRLYWYRQTLGQGPEFLTYFQNEAQLEKSRLLSDRFSAERPKGSFSTLEIQRTEQGDSAMYLCASSLPAGAASGGYTFGSGTRLTVV.

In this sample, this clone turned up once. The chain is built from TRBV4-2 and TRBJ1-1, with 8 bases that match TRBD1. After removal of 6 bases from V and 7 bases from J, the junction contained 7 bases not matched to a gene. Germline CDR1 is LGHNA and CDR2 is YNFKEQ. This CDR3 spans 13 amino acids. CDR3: CASSQQGGDEAFF. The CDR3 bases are TGTGCCAGCAGTCAACAGGGGGGAGATGAAGCTTTCTTT.

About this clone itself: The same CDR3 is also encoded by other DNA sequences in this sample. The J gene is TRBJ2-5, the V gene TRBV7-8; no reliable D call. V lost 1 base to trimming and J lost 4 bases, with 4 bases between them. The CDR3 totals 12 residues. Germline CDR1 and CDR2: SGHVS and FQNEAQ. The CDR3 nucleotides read TGTGCCAGCAGCTTAGTCGGAGAGACCCAGTACTTC. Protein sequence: CASSLVGETQYF.

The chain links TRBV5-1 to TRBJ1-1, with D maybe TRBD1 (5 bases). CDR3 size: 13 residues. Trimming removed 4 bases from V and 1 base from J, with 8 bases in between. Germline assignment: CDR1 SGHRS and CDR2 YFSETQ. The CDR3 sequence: CASSDQGNTEAFF. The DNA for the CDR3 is TGCGCCAGCAGCGACCAGGGGAACACTGAAGCTTTCTTT.

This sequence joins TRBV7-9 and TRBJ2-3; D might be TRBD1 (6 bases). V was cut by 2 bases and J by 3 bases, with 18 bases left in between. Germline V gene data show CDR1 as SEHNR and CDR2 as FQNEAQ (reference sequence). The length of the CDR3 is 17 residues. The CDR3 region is CASSLIQGLMGTDTQYF. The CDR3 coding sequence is TGTGCCAGCAGCTTAATTCAGGGGCTTATGGGAACAGATACGCAGTATTTT. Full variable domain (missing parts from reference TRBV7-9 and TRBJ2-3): DTGVSQNPRHKITKRGQNVTFRCDPISEHNRLYWYRQTLGQGPEFLTYFQNEAQLEKSRLLSDRFSAERPKGSFSTLEIQRTEQGDSAMYLCASSLIQGLMGTDTQYFGPGTRLTVL.

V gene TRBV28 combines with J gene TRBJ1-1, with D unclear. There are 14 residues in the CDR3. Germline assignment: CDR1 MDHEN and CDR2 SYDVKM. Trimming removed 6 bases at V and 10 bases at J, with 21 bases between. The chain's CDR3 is CASRPDTGFTRAFF. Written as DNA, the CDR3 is TGTGCCAGCAGACCTGACACTGGCTTCACGAGAGCTTTCTTT.

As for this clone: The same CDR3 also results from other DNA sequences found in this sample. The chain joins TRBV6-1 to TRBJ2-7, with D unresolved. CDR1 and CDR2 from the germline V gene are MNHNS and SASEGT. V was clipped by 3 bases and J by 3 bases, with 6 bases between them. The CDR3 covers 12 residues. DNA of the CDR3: TGTGCCAGCAGTGAGATTGGCTACGAGCAGTACTTC. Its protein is CASSEIGYEQYF.